Included here is one TCR beta chain sequence, with context. Its cognate antigen is unknown. This entry comes from a study of cytomegalovirus exposure and HLA in healthy donors. Clones were sequenced by immunoSEQ multiplex PCR, and TCRdb holds only the in-frame ones, with some missing. The sample carries 80,000 to 100,000 clones, about 90% recorded once. V lost 0 bases and J lost 3, with 22 bases in between. This CDR3 region has 18 residues. CDR1 is SGHRS, CDR2 YFSETQ, per germline. General study findings and limits: One later analysis, an examination of the 120 validation repertoires, found that first-cohort TCR clusters tended to co-occur in them. A few of the chains that were CMV-associated were confirmed in vitro to be specific for CMV antigens. Cytomegalovirus status was reportedly diagnosed by the classifier with high sensitivity and specificity. Some 150 TCR beta chains were listed as cytomegalovirus-associated.

The chain employs TRBV5-1 and TRBJ2-7; D uncertain. The TCR comes from a man between 18 and 29 years old in good health and CMV-seropositive. Sequenced sample: PBMCs. CDR3 in amino acids: CASSLGEKNTMRNYEQYF. The CDR3 coding sequence is TGCGCCAGCAGCTTGGGAGAAAAAAACACGATGAGGAACTACGAGCAGTACTTC.